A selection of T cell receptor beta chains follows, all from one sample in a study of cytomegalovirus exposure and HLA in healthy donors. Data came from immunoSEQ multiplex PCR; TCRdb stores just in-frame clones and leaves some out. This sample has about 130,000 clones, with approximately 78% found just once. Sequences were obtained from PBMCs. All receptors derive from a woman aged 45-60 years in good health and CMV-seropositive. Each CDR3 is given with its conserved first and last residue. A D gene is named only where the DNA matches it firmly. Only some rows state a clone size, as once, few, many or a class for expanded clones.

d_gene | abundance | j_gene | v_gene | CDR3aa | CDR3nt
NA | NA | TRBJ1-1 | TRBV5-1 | CASSPTENTEAFF | TGCGCCAGCAGCCCTACAGAGAACACTGAAGCTTTCTTT
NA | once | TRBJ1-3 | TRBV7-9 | CASTPRTLRDSGNTIYF | TGTGCCAGCACCCCGCGAACACTAAGAGACTCTGGAAACACCATATATTTT
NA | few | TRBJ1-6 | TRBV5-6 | CASSRPLDSIYNSPLHF | TGTGCCAGCAGCCGACCTCTCGACAGCATCTATAATTCACCCCTCCACTTT
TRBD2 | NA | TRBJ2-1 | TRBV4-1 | CASSQRGLADSYNEQFF | TGCGCCAGCAGCCAAAGGGGACTAGCGGATTCCTACAATGAGCAGTTCTTC
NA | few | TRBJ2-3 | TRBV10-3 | CAISYERDTQYF | TGTGCCATCAGCTACGAGAGAGATACGCAGTATTTT
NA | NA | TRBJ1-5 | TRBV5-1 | CASSLRGGSNQPQHF | TGCGCCAGCAGCTTGAGGGGTGGTAGCAATCAGCCCCAGCATTTT
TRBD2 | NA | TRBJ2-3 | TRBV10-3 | CAVSSGRDGDTQYF | TGTGCCGTCTCTAGCGGGAGAGACGGAGATACGCAGTATTTT
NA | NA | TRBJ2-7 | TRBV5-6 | CASSLAIAYEQYF | TGTGCCAGCAGCTTGGCCATAGCATACGAGCAGTACTTC
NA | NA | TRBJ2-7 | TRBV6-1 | CASSEERAGQYF | TGTGCCAGCAGTGAAGAAAGGGCGGGGCAGTACTTC
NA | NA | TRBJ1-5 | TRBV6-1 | CASSPHRGSQPQHF | TGTGCCAGCAGTCCACACCGAGGGTCCCAGCCCCAGCATTTT
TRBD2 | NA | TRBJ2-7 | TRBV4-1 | CASSQGTSAIYEQYF | TGCGCCAGCAGCCAAGGGACTAGCGCGATCTACGAGCAGTACTTC
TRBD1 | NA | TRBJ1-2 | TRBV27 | CASSLRGGDRGPGWYGYTF | TGTGCCAGCAGTTTAAGGGGTGGCGACAGGGGACCCGGTTGGTATGGCTACACCTTC
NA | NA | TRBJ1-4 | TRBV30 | CAWSDTLATNEKLFF | TGTGCCTGGAGCGACACTCTTGCAACTAATGAAAAACTGTTTTTT
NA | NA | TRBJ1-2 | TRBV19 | CASTRAQDYGYTF | TGTGCCAGTACGAGGGCGCAGGACTATGGCTACACCTTC
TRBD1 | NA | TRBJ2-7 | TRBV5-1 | CASRGTAYEQYF | TGCGCCAGCAGGGGGACAGCCTACGAGCAGTACTTC
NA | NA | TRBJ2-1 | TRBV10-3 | CAISDRGYEQFF | TGTGCCATCAGTGATCGGGGTTATGAGCAGTTCTTC
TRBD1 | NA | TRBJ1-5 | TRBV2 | CASSETGEYQPQHF | TGTGCCAGCAGTGAAACAGGGGAATATCAGCCCCAGCATTTT
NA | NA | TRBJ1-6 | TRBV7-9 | CASSLGLRNSPLHF | TGTGCCAGCAGCTTGGGACTCCGGAATTCACCCCTCCACTTT
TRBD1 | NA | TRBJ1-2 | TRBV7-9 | CASSLVGQGASFGYGYTF | TGTGCCAGCAGCTTAGTAGGGCAGGGGGCTTCATTTGGCTATGGCTACACCTTC
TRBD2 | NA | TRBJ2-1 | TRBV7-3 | CASSLRGTRSYNEQFF | TGTGCCAGCAGCTTAAGGGGGACTAGATCCTACAATGAGCAGTTCTTC